The present entry profiles one T cell receptor (beta chain) with its context. The antigen it recognizes is unknown. It has no much larger one-base neighbor in the sample; base qualities were not kept. The data were obtained in a study of blood T cells in healthy people across ages (dated by TCRdb to between 2015 and 2016). For the wider study: In model experiments, template switching captured roughly one uniquely barcoded TCR beta cDNA molecule for every two T cells. The study measured age-related changes in TCR beta repertoire diversity using deep sequencing normalized with unique cDNA molecular identifiers. The donors were divided into four age groups: young (average about 15 years), middle-aged (around 41), aged (roughly 66) and long-lived (roughly 82). To avoid experimental bias, donors of different ages were spread randomly across the sequencing lanes. For two donors (one aged 18 to 29 and one aged 80 or older), the study analyzed two additional independent replicas of 1 million unique cDNA reads from the same blood draw.

From its cysteine to its phenylalanine, the CDR3 spans 15 amino acids. The DNA shown is the 45-base CDR3, in frame from base 1. CDR1 and CDR2 are drawn from the germline V gene (reference sequence): DFQATT, SNEGSKA. V gives up 0 bases and J gives up 2 bases, and the segment between their germline ends measures 12 bases. Libraries were made using 5' RACE. Instrument used: Illumina HiSeq 2500. A second PCR of about 6 to 11 cycles was performed with a sample-barcoded 5' primer and a J-beta primer mix. A unique molecular identifier was introduced onto each TCR beta cDNA molecule by a template-switch 5' adaptor carrying 12 random nucleotides. At least 2.5 million CDR3-containing paired-end reads were obtained from each sample. First-strand cDNA synthesis was performed from all RNA using the Mint cDNA synthesis kit, with priming by a TRBC-specific oligonucleotide. All cDNA was treated with uracil-DNA glycosylase and then went through a first 18-cycle PCR with the universal primers M1SS and BC2_uni_R. Turning to the authors' computational methods: For normalization, 1 million high-quality reads were randomly selected from each sample, with every read carrying a distinct molecular identifier. Instead of being binned into consensus sequences, reads that shared molecular identifiers were thrown out. CDR3 identification, clonotype clustering and error correction used MiTCR with a Q25 quality threshold and the strictest error-elimination algorithm. A nonparametric unseen species model with Euler transformation was used to estimate a lower bound on total TCR beta diversity. In TCRdb, the public reads were trimmed at Q25 with fastp and aligned with MiXCR, with productive beta chains retained. CDR3 protein duplicates are merged, each entry listing the most common genes and DNA. The V and J calls come from TCRdb's annotation, not from the publication. The sample table shows about 800,000 distinct CDR3 sequences, and about three fifths are seen once. Approximately 20% of the sample is held by the ten biggest clonotypes.

Systemically healthy Caucasian individuals from Russia, 39 in total and aged roughly 6 to 100 years, were included as donors. Around 10 milliliters of peripheral blood were collected from each donor into EDTA-treated Vacutainer tubes. Ficoll-Paque density-gradient centrifugation was used to isolate PBMCs, with at least 7 million per sample. Trizol reagent was used to extract total RNA from PBMCs, with at least 5.5 micrograms per sample. For every donor, flow cytometry on a PBMC aliquot measured the percentage of naive CD45RAhigh/CD27high T cells. The study at large found these results: Because profiling used bulk unsorted PBMCs, naive and antigen-experienced compartments could not be compared conclusively. Observed TCR beta diversity per million T cells fell roughly linearly with age, and a significant reduction was already apparent by age roughly 40. Estimates of total diversity based on one million sequenced T cells were considered lower bounds and underestimates. There was a strong correlation between observed TCR beta diversity and the percentage of naive T cells measured by flow cytometry. The CMV infection status of donors was not known, potentially confounding age-related changes in expanded clonotypes. Compared with the aged group, the long-lived group had more naive CD4+ T cells, fewer expanded clones and increased TCR diversity, suggesting age selection.

The sequence was collected from a man aged 25-40 years in good health. Sequencing used blood. The rearranged chain carries TRBV20-1 and TRBJ2-3; the D gene cannot be resolved reliably. This receptor has the CDR3 CSARDRKDFTDTQYF. The DNA sequence reads TGCAGTGCTAGAGATAGGAAGGATTTCACAGATACGCAGTATTTT.